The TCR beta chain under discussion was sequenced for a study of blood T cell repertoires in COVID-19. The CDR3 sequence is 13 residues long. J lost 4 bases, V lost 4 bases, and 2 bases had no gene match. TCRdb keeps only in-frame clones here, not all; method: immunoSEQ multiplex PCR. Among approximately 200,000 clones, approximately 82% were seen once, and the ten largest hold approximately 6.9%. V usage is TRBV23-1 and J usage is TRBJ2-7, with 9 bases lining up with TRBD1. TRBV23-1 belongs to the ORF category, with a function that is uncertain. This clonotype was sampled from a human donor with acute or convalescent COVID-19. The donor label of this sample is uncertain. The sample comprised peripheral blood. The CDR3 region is CASSRDRGYEQYF. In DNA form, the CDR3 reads TGCGCCAGCAGTCGAGACAGGGGGTACGAGCAGTACTTC.